The clone carrying this T cell receptor beta chain showed up just a few times. The antigen is not known. The junction departs from germline at one end; a sequencing error may be responsible. The CDR3 loop spans 16 amino acids. The V gene's germline CDR1 is SSHAT and CDR2 FNYEAQ (reference sequence). Reverse transcription of all isolated RNA meant that expressed TCRB transcripts were sequenced. The method was immunoSEQ multiplex PCR; TCRdb's version includes in-frame clones alone and lacks a portion of them. The sample has about 220,000 clones, roughly 10% seen once. The data were obtained in a study of beta chain features in type 1 diabetes. Study conclusions and caveats: Significant though moderate, a shortening of TCRB CDR3s appeared in all four CD4+ subsets of Type 1 diabetes patients. Naive, central memory and Treg TCRB repertoires appeared more alike in patients than in healthy donors.

The clonotype was recovered from a man aged 18-30 years in good health. Material: central memory CD4+ T cells from blood. The rearrangement joins TRBV7-7 to TRBJ2-1; 15 nucleotides align to TRBD2. The CDR3 nucleotides read TGTGCTAGCAGCTCCGGGACTAGCGGGAGGATGAGTGAGCAGTTCTTC. Protein: CASSSGTSGRMSEQFF.